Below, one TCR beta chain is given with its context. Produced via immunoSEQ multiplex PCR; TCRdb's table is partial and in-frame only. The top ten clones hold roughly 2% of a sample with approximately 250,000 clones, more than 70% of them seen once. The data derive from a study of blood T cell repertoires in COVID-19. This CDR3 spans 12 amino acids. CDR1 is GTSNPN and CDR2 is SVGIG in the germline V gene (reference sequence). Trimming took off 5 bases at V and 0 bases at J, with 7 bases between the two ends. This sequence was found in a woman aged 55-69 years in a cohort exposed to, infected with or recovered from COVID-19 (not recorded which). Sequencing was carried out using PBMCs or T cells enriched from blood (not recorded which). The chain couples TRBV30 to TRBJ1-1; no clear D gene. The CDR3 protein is CAWSDMNTEAFF. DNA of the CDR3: TGTGCCTGGTCAGACATGAACACTGAAGCTTTCTTT.